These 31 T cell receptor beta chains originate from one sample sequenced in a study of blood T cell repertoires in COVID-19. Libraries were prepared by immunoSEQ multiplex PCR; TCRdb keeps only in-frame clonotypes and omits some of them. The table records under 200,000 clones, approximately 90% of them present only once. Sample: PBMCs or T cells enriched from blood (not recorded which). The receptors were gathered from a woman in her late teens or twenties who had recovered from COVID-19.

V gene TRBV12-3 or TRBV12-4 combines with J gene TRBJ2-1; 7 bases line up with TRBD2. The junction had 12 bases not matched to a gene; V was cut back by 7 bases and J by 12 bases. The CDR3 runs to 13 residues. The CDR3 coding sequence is TGTGCCAGCACCATAAAGGTCCGGGAGGCGCAGTTCTTC. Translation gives CASTIKVREAQFF.

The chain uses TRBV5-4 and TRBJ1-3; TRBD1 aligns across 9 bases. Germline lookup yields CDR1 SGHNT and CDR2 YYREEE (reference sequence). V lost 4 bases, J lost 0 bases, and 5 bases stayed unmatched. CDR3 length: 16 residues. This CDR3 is CASSAETGGSGNTIYF. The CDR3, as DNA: TGTGCCAGCAGCGCAGAGACAGGGGGCTCTGGAAACACCATATATTTT.

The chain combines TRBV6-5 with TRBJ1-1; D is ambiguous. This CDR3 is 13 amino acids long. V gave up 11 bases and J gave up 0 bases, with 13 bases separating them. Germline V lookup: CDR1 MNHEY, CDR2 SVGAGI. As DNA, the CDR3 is TGTGCCGCCTCTTACAGCTTGAACACTGAAGCTTTCTTT. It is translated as CAASYSLNTEAFF.

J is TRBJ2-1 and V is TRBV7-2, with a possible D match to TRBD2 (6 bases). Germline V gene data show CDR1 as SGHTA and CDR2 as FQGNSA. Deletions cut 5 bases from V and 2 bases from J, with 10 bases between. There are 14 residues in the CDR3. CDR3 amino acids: CASSRDSAYNEQFF. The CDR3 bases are TGTGCCAGCAGCCGGGACTCCGCCTACAATGAGCAGTTCTTC.

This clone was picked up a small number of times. CDR3 residues: CASGRGMGTGELFF. The CDR3 DNA is TGTGCCAGCGGACGGGGTATGGGCACCGGGGAGCTGTTTTTT. The chain links TRBV3-1 (or the pseudogene TRBV3-2) to TRBJ2-2, with a weak D call TRBD2 (5 bases). Germline lookup yields CDR1 LGHDT and CDR2 YNNKEL (reference sequence). The CDR3 runs 14 residues. V was clipped by 8 bases and J by 4 bases, with 14 bases between them.

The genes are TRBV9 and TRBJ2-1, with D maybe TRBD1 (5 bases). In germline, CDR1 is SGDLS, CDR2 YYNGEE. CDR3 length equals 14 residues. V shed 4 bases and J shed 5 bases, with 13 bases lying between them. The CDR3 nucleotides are TGTGCCAGCAGCCTCGATGACAGAAACAATGAGCAGTTCTTC. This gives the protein CASSLDDRNNEQFF.

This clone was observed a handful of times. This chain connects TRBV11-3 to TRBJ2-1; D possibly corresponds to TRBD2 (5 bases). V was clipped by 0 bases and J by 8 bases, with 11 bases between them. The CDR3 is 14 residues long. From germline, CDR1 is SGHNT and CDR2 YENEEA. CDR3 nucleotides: TGTGCCAGCAGCTTAGATTCGACGAGGGATGAGCAGTTCTTC. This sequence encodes CASSLDSTRDEQFF.

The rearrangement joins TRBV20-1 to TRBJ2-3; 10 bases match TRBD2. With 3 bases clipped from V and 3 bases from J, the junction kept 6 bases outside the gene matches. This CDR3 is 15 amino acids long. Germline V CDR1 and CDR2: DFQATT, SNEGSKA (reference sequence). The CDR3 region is CSASPLAGVTDTQYF. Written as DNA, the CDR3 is TGCAGTGCTAGTCCCCTAGCGGGAGTTACAGATACGCAGTATTTT.

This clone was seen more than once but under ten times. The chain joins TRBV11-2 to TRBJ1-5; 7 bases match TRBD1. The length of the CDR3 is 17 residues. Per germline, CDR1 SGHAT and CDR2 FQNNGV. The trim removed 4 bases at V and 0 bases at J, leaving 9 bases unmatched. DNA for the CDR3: TGTGCCAGCAGCTCTAGTAAGACAGGGAATAGCAATCAGCCCCAGCATTTT. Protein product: CASSSSKTGNSNQPQHF.

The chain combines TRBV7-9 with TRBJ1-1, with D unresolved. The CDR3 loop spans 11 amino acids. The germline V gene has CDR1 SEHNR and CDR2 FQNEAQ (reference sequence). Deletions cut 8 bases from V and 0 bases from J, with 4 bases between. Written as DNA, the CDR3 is TGTGCCAGCGTCATGAACACTGAAGCTTTCTTT. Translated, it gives CASVMNTEAFF. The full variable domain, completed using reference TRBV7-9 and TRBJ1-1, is DTGVSQNPRHKITKRGQNVTFRCDPISEHNRLYWYRQTLGQGPEFLTYFQNEAQLEKSRLLSDRFSAERPKGSFSTLEIQRTEQGDSAMYLCASVMNTEAFFGQGTRLTVV.

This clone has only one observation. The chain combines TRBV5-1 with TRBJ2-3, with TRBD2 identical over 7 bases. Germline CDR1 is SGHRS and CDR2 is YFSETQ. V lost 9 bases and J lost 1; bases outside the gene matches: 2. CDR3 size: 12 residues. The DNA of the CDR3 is TGCGCCACAGGGAGGGGCACAGATACGCAGTATTTT. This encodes CATGRGTDTQYF.

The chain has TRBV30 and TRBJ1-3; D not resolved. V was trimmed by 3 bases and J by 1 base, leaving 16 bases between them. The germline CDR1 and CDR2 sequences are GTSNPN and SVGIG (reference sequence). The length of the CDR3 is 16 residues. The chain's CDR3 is CAWRGGFGASGNTIYF. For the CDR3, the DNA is TGTGCCTGGAGGGGAGGGTTCGGAGCTTCTGGAAACACCATATATTTT. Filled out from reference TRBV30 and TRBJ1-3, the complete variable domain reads SQTIHQWPATLVQPVGSPLSLECTVEGTSNPNLYWYRQAAGRGLQLLFYSVGIGQISSEVPQNLSASRPQDRQFILSSKKLLLSDSGFYLCAWRGGFGASGNTIYFGEGSWLTVV.

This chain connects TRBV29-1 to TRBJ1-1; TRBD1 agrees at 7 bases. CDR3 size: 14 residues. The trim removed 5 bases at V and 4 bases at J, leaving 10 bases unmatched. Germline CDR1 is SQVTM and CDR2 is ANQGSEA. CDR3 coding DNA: TGCAGCGTTAACCCCGACAGGGCCGTCACTGAAGCTTTCTTT. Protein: CSVNPDRAVTEAFF.

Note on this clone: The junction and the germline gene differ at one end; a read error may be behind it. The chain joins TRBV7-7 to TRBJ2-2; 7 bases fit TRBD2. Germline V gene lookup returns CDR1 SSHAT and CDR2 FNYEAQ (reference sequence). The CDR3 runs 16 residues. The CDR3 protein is CASSPTSLADTGELFF. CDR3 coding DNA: TGTGCTAGCAGCCCAACCTCTCTAGCGGACACCGGGGAGCTGTTTTTT.

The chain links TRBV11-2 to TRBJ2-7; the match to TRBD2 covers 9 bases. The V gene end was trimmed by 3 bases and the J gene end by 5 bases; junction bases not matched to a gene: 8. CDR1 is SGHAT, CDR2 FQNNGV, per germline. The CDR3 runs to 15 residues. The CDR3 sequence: CASSFDLAGNHEQYF. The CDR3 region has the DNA TGTGCCAGCAGCTTTGATCTAGCGGGAAACCACGAGCAGTACTTC.

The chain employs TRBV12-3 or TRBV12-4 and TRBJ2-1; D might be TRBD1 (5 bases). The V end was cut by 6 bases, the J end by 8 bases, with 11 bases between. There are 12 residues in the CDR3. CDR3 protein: CASSLLGDEQFF. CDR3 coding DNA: TGTGCCAGCAGCCTTTTAGGGGATGAGCAGTTCTTC.

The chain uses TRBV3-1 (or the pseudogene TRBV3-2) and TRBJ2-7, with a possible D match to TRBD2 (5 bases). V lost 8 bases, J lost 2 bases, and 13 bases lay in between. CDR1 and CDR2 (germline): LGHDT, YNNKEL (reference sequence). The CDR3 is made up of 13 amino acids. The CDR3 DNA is TGTGCCAGCCGAAGCGGATTAACCTACGAGCAGTACTTC. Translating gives CASRSGLTYEQYF.

CDR3 DNA: TGTGCCAGCAGCGTAGGGCGGGAGGATTATGGCTACACCTTC. Translation: CASSVGREDYGYTF. The rearrangement joins TRBV9 to TRBJ1-2; D gene ambiguous. V lost 0 bases to trimming and J lost 5 bases, with 11 bases between them. From germline, CDR1 is SGDLS and CDR2 YYNGEE. CDR3 length: 14 amino acids.

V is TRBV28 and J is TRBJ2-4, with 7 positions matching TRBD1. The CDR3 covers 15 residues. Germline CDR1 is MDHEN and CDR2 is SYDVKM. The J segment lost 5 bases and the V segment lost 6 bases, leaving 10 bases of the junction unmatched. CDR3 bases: TGTGCCAGCAGCCGCATCGACAGGGACCAAAACATTCAGTACTTC. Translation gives CASSRIDRDQNIQYF.

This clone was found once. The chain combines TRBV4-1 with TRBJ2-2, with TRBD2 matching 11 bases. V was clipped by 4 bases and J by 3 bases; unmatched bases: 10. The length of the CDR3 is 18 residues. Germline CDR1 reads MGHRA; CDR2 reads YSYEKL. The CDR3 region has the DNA TGCGCCAGCAGCCCCGTCCCGGGACTAGCGGAGCACACCGGGGAGCTGTTTTTT. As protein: CASSPVPGLAEHTGELFF.

This chain's CDR3 is CASSARDISANTEAFF. CDR3 coding DNA: TGTGCCAGCAGCGCCCGGGATATCTCGGCGAACACTGAAGCTTTCTTT. This chain connects TRBV9 to TRBJ1-1; D is unclear. This CDR3 is 16 amino acids long. V gave up 3 bases and J gave up 1 base, with 16 bases separating them. Germline V lookup: CDR1 SGDLS, CDR2 YYNGEE.

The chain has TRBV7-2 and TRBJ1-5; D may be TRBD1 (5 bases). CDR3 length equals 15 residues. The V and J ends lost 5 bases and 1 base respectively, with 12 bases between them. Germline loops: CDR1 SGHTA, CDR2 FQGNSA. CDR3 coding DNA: TGTGCCAGCAGCATCGACAGAGTAAGCAATCAGCCCCAGCATTTT. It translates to CASSIDRVSNQPQHF.

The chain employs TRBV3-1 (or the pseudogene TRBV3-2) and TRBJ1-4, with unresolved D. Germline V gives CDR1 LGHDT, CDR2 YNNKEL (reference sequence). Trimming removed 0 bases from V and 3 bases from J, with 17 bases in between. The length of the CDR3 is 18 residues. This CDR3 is CASSQDLTIGRSNEKLFF. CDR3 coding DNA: TGTGCCAGCAGCCAAGATTTAACAATAGGGAGGTCTAATGAAAAACTGTTTTTT.

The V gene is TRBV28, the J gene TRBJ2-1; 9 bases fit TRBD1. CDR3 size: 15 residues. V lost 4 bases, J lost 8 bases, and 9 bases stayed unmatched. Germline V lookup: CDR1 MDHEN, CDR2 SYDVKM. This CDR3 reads CASSSSGTGRYEQFF. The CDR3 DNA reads TGTGCCAGCAGTTCCTCCGGGACAGGGAGGTATGAGCAGTTCTTC. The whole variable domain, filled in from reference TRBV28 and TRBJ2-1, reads DVKVTQSSRYLVKRTGEKVFLECVQDMDHENMFWYRQDPGLGLRLIYFSYDVKMKEKGDIPEGYSVSREKKERFSLILESASTNQTSMYLCASSSSGTGRYEQFFGPGTRLTVL.

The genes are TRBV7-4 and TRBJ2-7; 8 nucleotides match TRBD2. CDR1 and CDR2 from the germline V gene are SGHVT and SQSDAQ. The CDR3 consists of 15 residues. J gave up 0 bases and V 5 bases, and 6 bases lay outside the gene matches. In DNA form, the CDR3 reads TGTGCCAGCAGCGACGGAAGCGGGAGCTCCTACGAGCAGTACTTC. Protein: CASSDGSGSSYEQYF.

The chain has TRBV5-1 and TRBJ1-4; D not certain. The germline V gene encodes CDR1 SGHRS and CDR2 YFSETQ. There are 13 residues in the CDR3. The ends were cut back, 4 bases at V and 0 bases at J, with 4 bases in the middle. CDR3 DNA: TGCGCCAGCAGCCTAACAACTAATGAAAAACTGTTTTTT. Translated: CASSLTTNEKLFF.

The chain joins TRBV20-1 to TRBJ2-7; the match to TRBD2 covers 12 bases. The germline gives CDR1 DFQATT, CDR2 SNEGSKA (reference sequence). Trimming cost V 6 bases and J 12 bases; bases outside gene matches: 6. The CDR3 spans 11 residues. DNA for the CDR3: TGCAGTGCACCGACTAGCGGGAGACGGTACTTC. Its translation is CSAPTSGRRYF.

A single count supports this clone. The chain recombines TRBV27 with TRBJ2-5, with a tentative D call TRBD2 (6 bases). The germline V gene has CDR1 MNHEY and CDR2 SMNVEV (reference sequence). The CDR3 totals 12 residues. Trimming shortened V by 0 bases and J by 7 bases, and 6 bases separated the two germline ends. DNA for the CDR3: TGTGCCAGCAGTTTATCGGGGGGGACCCAGTACTTC. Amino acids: CASSLSGGTQYF.

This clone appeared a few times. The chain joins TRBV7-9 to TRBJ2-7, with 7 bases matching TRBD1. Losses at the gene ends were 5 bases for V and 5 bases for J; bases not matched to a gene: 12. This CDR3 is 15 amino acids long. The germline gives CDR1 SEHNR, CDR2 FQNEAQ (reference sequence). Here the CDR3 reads CASSHTGGQSDEQYF. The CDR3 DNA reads TGTGCCAGCAGCCACACTGGGGGACAGAGTGACGAGCAGTACTTC. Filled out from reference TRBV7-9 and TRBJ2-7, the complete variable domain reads DTGVSQNPRHKITKRGQNVTFRCDPISEHNRLYWYRQTLGQGPEFLTYFQNEAQLEKSRLLSDRFSAERPKGSFSTLEIQRTEQGDSAMYLCASSHTGGQSDEQYFGPGTRLTVT.

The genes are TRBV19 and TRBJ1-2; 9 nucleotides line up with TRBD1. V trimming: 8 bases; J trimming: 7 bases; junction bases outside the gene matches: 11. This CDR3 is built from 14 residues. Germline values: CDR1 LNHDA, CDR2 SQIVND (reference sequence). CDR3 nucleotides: TGTGCCAGTTCAAGGACAGGGGTAGAGTCTGGCTACACCTTC. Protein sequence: CASSRTGVESGYTF. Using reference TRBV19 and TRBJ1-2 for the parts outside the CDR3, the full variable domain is DGGITQSPKYLFRKEGQNVTLSCEQNLNHDAMYWYRQDPGQGLRLIYYSQIVNDFQKGDIAEGYSVSREKKESFPLTVTSAQKNPTAFYLCASSRTGVESGYTFGSGTRLTVV.

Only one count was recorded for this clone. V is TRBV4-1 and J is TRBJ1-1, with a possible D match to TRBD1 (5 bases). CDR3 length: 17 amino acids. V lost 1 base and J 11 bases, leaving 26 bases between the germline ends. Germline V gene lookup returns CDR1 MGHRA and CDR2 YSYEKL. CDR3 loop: CASSQGAPLDSSRSAFF. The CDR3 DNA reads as TGCGCCAGCAGCCAAGGTGCCCCCCTTGACAGTTCCCGAAGCGCTTTCTTT.